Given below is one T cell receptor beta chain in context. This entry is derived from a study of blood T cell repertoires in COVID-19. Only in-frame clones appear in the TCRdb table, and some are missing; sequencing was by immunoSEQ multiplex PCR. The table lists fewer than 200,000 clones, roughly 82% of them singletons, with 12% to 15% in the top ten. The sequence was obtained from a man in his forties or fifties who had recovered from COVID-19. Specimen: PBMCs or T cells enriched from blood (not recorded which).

The CDR3 here is CASNSGQGAYGYTF. CDR3 sequence (DNA): TGTGCCAGCAATTCGGGACAGGGTGCCTATGGCTACACCTTC. The chain links TRBV2 to TRBJ1-2; 9 nucleotides align to TRBD1. The trim removed 7 bases at V and 4 bases at J, leaving 7 bases unmatched. CDR3 length equals 14 residues. CDR1 is SNHLY, CDR2 FYNNEI, per germline. The full variable domain, in which reference TRBV2 and TRBJ1-2 provide the parts outside the CDR3, is EPEVTQTPSHQVTQMGQEVILRCVPISNHLYFYWYRQILGQKVEFLVSFYNNEISEKSEIFDDQFSVERPDGSNFTLKIRSTKLEDSAMYFCASNSGQGAYGYTFGSGTRLTVV.